The clone carrying this T cell receptor beta chain was recorded once. The antigen remains unidentified. This sample stems from a study of T cells in localized non-small cell lung cancer. Findings of the study overall: Adjacent uninvolved lung had the highest clonality, suggesting focused antigen responses.

Produced via immunoSEQ multiplex PCR; TCRdb's table is partial and in-frame only. Of around 40,000 clones detected, approximately 83% appear once; the ten largest clones hold 6.4%. The junction had 7 bases not matched to a gene; V was cut back by 4 bases and J by 1 base. The CDR3 totals 16 residues. Germline values: CDR1 SNHLY, CDR2 FYNNEI. V gene TRBV2 combines with J gene TRBJ2-7; 10 bases are a match to TRBD2. The origin of this receptor is a man aged 40 to 70 with stage I lung adenocarcinoma. The material sequenced was peripheral blood, taken before any cancer treatment. The CDR3 sequence: CASSASSGSWSYEQYF. The CDR3 nucleotides are TGTGCCAGCAGTGCTTCTAGCGGGAGCTGGTCCTACGAGCAGTACTTC.